Shown below are 17 T cell receptor beta chains from a single sample sequenced in a study of T cell clonality in common variable immunodeficiency. Generated by immunoSEQ multiplex PCR, the TCRdb table keeps only in-frame clones and is missing some. This record lists 45,000 to 65,000 clones, none seen once only, and the top ten clones contain approximately 2.2%. The sequenced material came from peripheral blood mononuclear cells. The receptors derive from a person aged 18-70 years in good health.

This clone was recorded many times. The CDR3 end falls 3 residues outside the read, so it is completed with the germline J gene. The chain carries TRBV5-4 and TRBJ1-2, with 7 bases that match TRBD1. CDR1 is SGHNT, CDR2 YYREEE, per germline (reference sequence). The J segment lost 6 bases and the V segment lost 4 bases, leaving 9 bases of the junction unmatched. The CDR3 totals 14 residues. The CDR3 DNA, read in part, is TGTGCCAGCAGCGCCCAGACAGGGAGAGATGGC. Translated, it gives CASSAQTGRDG. The CDR3 in full is CASSAQTGRDGYTF.

This clone was seen at least ten times. The CDR3 end lies 3 residues beyond the end of the read and is filled in from the germline J gene. The rearrangement links TRBV10-3 to TRBJ1-6; maybe TRBD1 (5 bases). V lost 8 bases and J 0 bases, leaving 14 bases between the germline ends. Germline V lookup: CDR1 ENHRY, CDR2 SYGVKD. The CDR3 is 16 residues long. The CDR3 region is CAIQGAPSSYNSPLHF. CDR3 bases read: TGTGCCATCCAGGGCGCCCCCAGCTCCTATAATTCACCC.

Ten or more counts support this clone. Read data end 3 residues before the CDR3 end; the end is taken from the germline J gene. This rearrangement joins TRBV5-1 to TRBJ2-2, with 11 bases matching TRBD1. Germline V gene data show CDR1 as SGHRS and CDR2 as YFSETQ. V was clipped by 4 bases and J by 2 bases; unmatched bases: 4. The CDR3 consists of 16 residues. The CDR3 is CASSVGTGGNTGELFF. Partial CDR3 DNA: TGCGCCAGCAGCGTGGGGACAGGGGGTAACACCGGGGAG.

In its sample, this clone was seen many times. The CDR3 goes on 3 residues after the read ends, and that part is filled in from the germline J gene. The V and J genes are TRBV7-9 and TRBJ2-1, with D maybe TRBD2 (5 bases). Germline V CDR1 and CDR2: SEHNR, FQNEAQ (reference sequence). V was pared by 4 bases and J by 6 bases, with 16 bases between. The CDR3 runs to 15 residues. The CDR3 sequence is CASSSRRGRVNEQFF. The covered CDR3 bases are TGTGCCAGCAGCTCCAGACGGGGTCGGGTCAATGAG.

Many counts were recorded for this clone. The CDR3 extends 3 residues past the end of the read, so its final part is completed from the germline J gene. This sequence joins TRBV2 and TRBJ2-7; 7 bases are a match to TRBD2. The J segment lost 1 base and the V segment lost 6 bases, leaving 3 bases of the junction unmatched. The CDR3 loop spans 13 amino acids. The germline V gene has CDR1 SNHLY and CDR2 FYNNEI. The CDR3 bases that were read are TGTGCCAGCAGGAGCGGGGTTTCCTACGAG. This translates into CASRSGVSYE. The whole CDR3 sequence reads CASRSGVSYEQYF.

Details on this clone: Read sequence stops 3 residues before the CDR3 end, and the germline J gene provides the missing end. J is TRBJ2-2 and V is TRBV7-2; TRBD2 might be the D (5 bases). This CDR3 comprises 15 residues. Looked up from germline, CDR1 is SGHTA and CDR2 is FQGNSA. The sequenced CDR3 bases are TGTGCCAGCAGCCCTAAAGTGGGCGGAGCGGAAAAG. It encodes CASSPKVGGAEK. The entire CDR3 is CASSPKVGGAEKLFF.

The table lists this clone with many counts. The CDR3 extends 3 residues past the end of the read, so its final part is completed from the germline J gene. The chain links TRBV5-1 to TRBJ1-5, with a weak D call TRBD1 (5 bases). Trimming removed 2 bases from V and 5 bases from J, with 8 bases in between. Germline CDR1 is SGHRS and CDR2 is YFSETQ. The CDR3 runs to 13 residues. The CDR3 reads CASSLRGDQPQHF. CDR3 bases read: TGCGCCAGCAGCTTAAGGGGAGATCAGCCC.

This clone was counted at least ten times. With the read ending 3 residues before the CDR3 end, the germline J gene is used to fill in that end. The chain carries TRBV20-1 and TRBJ2-7, with 8 bases aligning to TRBD1. The germline gives CDR1 DFQATT, CDR2 SNEGSKA (reference sequence). The CDR3 extends over 14 amino acids. V was pared by 0 bases and J by 5 bases, with 6 bases of the junction left unmatched. The DNA read from the CDR3 is TGCAGTGCTAGAGATCTAGGACAGGGACACGAG. This gives the protein CSARDLGQGHE. The full CDR3 sequence reads CSARDLGQGHEQYF.

In its sample, this clone was seen many times. The read falls 3 residues short of the CDR3 end, and the missing part is taken from the germline J gene. This chain uses TRBV5-6 with TRBJ2-1, with D perhaps matching TRBD1 (6 bases). The germline gives CDR1 SGHDT, CDR2 YYEEEE. Trimming stripped 4 bases from V and 4 bases from J, with 12 bases between. The length of the CDR3 is 14 residues. The CDR3 spells CASSGGQLYNEQFF. The CDR3 bases that were read are TGTGCCAGCAGCGGAGGACAGCTATACAATGAG.

This clone was counted a few times. The read halts 3 residues ahead of the CDR3 end, with the missing end drawn from the germline J gene. The chain combines TRBV19 with TRBJ2-2; 9 nucleotides match TRBD1. Per the germline V gene, CDR1 is LNHDA and CDR2 is SQIVND (reference sequence). The CDR3 is 16 residues long. CDR3 residues: CASTPPGQGQNSPLFF. Incomplete CDR3 DNA: TGTGCCAGTACACCTCCGGGACAGGGCCAAAATTCACCG.

This clone was seen at least ten times. The missing CDR3 end, 3 residues past where the read stops, is filled in from the germline J gene. The gene calls are TRBV5-6 and TRBJ2-2; tentative D call: TRBD1 (6 bases). The CDR3 has 15 residues. The germline gives CDR1 SGHDT, CDR2 YYEEEE. The germline V and J ends were trimmed by 4 bases and 1 base, with 11 bases remaining between them. Incomplete CDR3 DNA: TGTGCCAGCAGCATTCCAGGGGAGAACACCGGGGAG. Its translation: CASSIPGENTGE. The complete CDR3 protein is CASSIPGENTGELFF.

The table lists this clone with many counts. The CDR3 extends 3 residues past the end of the read, so its final part is completed from the germline J gene. The chain joins TRBV6-1 to TRBJ2-1; D remains unclear. This CDR3 has 14 amino acids. V lost 4 bases to trimming and J lost 4 bases, with 11 bases between them. Germline CDR1 is MNHNS and CDR2 is SASEGT. The CDR3 loop reads CASSGTQLYNEQFF. The sequenced part of the CDR3 DNA is TGTGCCAGCAGTGGCACACAGTTATACAATGAG.

This clone has at least ten counts. The CDR3 is cut off 3 residues early in the read; its end comes from the germline J gene. The rearrangement uses TRBV20-1 and TRBJ2-3; 9 nucleotides align to TRBD1. The germline gives CDR1 DFQATT, CDR2 SNEGSKA (reference sequence). The CDR3 spans 14 residues. V was pared by 6 bases and J by 2 bases, with 6 bases of the junction left unmatched. The CDR3 reads CSAAGDRDTDTQYF. The DNA read from the CDR3 is TGCAGTGCGGCGGGGGACAGGGACACAGATACG.

A few counts support this clone. The read comes to an end 3 residues before the CDR3 does, leaving the germline J gene to fill in the end. This chain uses TRBV2 with TRBJ2-1; 10 nucleotides match TRBD1. With 6 bases clipped from V and 5 bases from J, the junction kept 7 bases outside the gene matches. Germline values: CDR1 SNHLY, CDR2 FYNNEI. This CDR3 has 15 residues. CDR3 DNA (partial): TGTGCCAGCAGGCGCGGGACAGGGGTCCACAATGAG. Encoded protein: CASRRGTGVHNE. The complete CDR3 reads CASRRGTGVHNEQFF. The full variable domain, its missing parts supplied by reference TRBV2 and TRBJ2-1, is EPEVTQTPSHQVTQMGQEVILRCVPISNHLYFYWYRQILGQKVEFLVSFYNNEISEKSEIFDDQFSVERPDGSNFTLKIRSTKLEDSAMYFCASRRGTGVHNEQFFGPGTRLTVL.

Ten or more counts support this clone. CDR3 protein: CASSSAGTSGANVLTF. The sequenced CDR3 bases are TGTGCCAGCTCCAGTGCGGGAACCTCTGGGGCCAACGTC. This sequence joins TRBV18 and TRBJ2-6, with D possibly TRBD2 on 6 matching bases. The read halts 3 residues ahead of the CDR3 end, with the missing end drawn from the germline J gene. The CDR3 length is 16 residues. Germline loops: CDR1 KGHSH, CDR2 LQKENI. V lost 6 bases and J lost 0, with 12 bases in between.

This clone has ten or more counts. The CDR3 end falls 3 residues outside the read, so it is completed with the germline J gene. The chain uses TRBV19 and TRBJ1-1; no firm D call. The CDR3 length is 13 residues. V dropped 7 bases and J dropped 0 bases, with 9 bases sitting between them. The germline CDR1 and CDR2 sequences are LNHDA and SQIVND (reference sequence). The CDR3 sequence: CASTENMNTEAFF. CDR3 DNA (partial): TGTGCCAGTACAGAGAACATGAACACTGAA.

This clone has at least ten counts. The read ends 3 residues early relative to the CDR3; the germline J gene fills the gap. V and J are TRBV20-1 and TRBJ2-2; 9 nucleotides match TRBD1. The germline V gene has CDR1 DFQATT and CDR2 SNEGSKA (reference sequence). The trim removed 3 bases at V and 6 bases at J, leaving 2 bases unmatched. This CDR3 region has 13 residues. CDR3 region: CSASTGGSGELFF. Incomplete CDR3 DNA: TGCAGTGCTAGCACAGGGGGCTCCGGGGAG.